The following is a TCR beta chain sequence with its context. What it binds is not known. This table comes from immunoSEQ multiplex PCR, and its TCRdb copy is limited to in-frame clones, with some not included. The repertoire consists of under 750,000 clones, with 55% to 80% occurring once and the leading ten covering approximately 1.7%. The data stem from a study of shared clonotypes between healthy human individuals. The wider study: CD4 naive and memory got three plates each, CD8 naive two, CD8 memory one. Findings and caveats of the study: Relative to their counterparts shared across all four donors, non-shared clonotypes exhibited diminished generation probabilities.

V lost 2 bases to trimming and J lost 5 bases; unmatched junction nucleotides: 7. The CDR3 is 15 residues long. Germline loops: CDR1 SGHNT, CDR2 YYREEE (reference sequence). The source material was memory CD4+ T cells sorted from blood. Subset indicated: CD45RA-negative fraction. The sequence was collected from a woman aged 25 to 39 in good health. The chain combines TRBV5-4 with TRBJ2-1; 7 bases fit TRBD2. The CDR3 spells CASSFPGGAHNEQFF. As DNA, the CDR3 is TGTGCCAGCAGCTTTCCGGGGGGAGCCCACAATGAGCAGTTCTTC.